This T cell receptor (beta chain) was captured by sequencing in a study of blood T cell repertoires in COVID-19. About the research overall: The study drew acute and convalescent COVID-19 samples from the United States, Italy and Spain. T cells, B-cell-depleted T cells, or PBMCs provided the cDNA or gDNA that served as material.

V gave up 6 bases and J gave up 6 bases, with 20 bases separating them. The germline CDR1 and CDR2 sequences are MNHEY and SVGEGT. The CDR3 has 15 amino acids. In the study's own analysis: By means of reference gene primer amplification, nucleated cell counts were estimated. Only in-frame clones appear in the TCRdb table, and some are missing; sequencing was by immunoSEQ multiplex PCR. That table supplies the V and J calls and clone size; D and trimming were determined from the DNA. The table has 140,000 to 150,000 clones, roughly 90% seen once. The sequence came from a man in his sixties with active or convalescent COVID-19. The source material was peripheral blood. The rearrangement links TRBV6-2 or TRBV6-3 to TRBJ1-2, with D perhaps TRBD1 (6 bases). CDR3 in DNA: TGTGCCAGCAGCCCCACAGGGAAAAAGGGGGATGGCTACACCTTC. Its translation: CASSPTGKKGDGYTF.